This T cell receptor (beta chain) was identified during a study of T cells in Graves' hyperthyroidism and ophthalmopathy. Amplified TCR beta CDR3 regions derived from RNA transcripts. HTBI primers were used for first-round RT-PCR of the TCR CDR3. MiXCR, run by TCRdb on the multiplex PCR reads, gives a single entry per CDR3 protein. Of about 280,000 distinct CDR3 sequences in the sample, approximately 26% were seen once. It was at first hyperthyroidism diagnosis, before any ophthalmopathy symptoms, that the blood sample was taken. Trimming took 4 bases from V and 0 from J, leaving 13 bases between them. Per the germline V gene, CDR1 is GTSNPN and CDR2 is SVGIG (reference sequence). This CDR3 spans 15 amino acids. The sample holds many counts of this clonotype.

This receptor was obtained from a man aged 40-49 years with Graves' hyperthyroidism that later progressed to Graves' ophthalmopathy. Sequenced: blood. This chain uses TRBV30 with TRBJ1-5; D unresolved. The CDR3 protein is CAWNWVLSSNQPQHF. The DNA for the CDR3 is TGTGCCTGGAACTGGGTATTGAGTAGCAATCAGCCCCAGCATTTT.